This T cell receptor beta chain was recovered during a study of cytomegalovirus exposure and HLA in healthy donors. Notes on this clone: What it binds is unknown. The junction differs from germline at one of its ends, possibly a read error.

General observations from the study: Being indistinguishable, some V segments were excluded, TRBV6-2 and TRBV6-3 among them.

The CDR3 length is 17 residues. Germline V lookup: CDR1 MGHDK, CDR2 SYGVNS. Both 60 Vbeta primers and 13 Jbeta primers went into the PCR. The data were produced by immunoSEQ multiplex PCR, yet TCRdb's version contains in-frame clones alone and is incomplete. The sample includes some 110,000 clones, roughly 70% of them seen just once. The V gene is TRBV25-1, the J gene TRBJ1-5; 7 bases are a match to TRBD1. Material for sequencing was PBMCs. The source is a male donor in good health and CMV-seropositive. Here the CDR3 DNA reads TGTGCCAGCAGTGATCGGGACAGCGGAAATAGCAATCAGCCCCAGAATTTT. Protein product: CASSDRDSGNSNQPQNF.